This T cell receptor (beta chain) was captured in a study of radiotherapy plus CTLA-4 blockade in lung cancer. Per germline, CDR1 MDHEN and CDR2 SYDVKM. This CDR3 has 14 residues. V dropped 6 bases and J dropped 4 bases, with 14 bases sitting between them. Data came from immunoSEQ multiplex PCR; TCRdb stores just in-frame clones and leaves some out. The sample includes roughly 110,000 clones, 81% of them seen just once. J is TRBJ2-3 and V is TRBV28, with D unresolved. The sequencing used peripheral blood, collected from a patient treated with radiotherapy plus ipilimumab. This clonotype was obtained from a human donor with non-small cell lung cancer that progressed on radiotherapy plus ipilimumab. Some clones in this sample may be carry-over from other donors' samples. The CDR3 loop is CASSRSREPDTQYF. CDR3 nucleotides: TGTGCCAGCAGCCGTAGTAGGGAACCAGATACGCAGTATTTT.